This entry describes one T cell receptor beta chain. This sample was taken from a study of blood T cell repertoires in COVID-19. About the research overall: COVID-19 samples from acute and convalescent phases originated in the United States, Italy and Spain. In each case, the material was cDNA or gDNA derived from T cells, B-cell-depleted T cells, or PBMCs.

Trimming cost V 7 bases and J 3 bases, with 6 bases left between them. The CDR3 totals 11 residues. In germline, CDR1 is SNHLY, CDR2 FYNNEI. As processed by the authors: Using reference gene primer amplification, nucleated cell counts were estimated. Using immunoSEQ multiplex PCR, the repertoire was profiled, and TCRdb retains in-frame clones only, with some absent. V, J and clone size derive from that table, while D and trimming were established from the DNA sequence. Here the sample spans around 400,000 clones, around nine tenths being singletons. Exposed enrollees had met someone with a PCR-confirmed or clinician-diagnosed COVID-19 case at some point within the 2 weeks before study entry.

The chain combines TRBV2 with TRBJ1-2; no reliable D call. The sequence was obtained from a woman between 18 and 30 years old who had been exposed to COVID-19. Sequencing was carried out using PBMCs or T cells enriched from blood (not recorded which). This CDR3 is CASTGHYGYTF. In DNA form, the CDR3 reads TGTGCCAGCACTGGGCACTATGGCTACACCTTC.